The T cell receptor beta chain described here comes from a study of shared clonotypes between healthy human individuals. Turning to the study itself: Aged 18 to 49, the donors were a couple of women and a few men.

The CDR3 loop spans 16 amino acids. V was trimmed by 5 bases and J by 1 base, leaving 14 bases between them. CDR1 and CDR2 (germline): SGHVS, FQNEAQ. Once extracted for a subset, genomic DNA was divided evenly among several immunoSEQ plates. Sequencing used immunoSEQ multiplex PCR; TCRdb keeps in-frame clones, though not all of them. Of hundreds of thousands of clones in the sample, around 78% are singletons; the top ten hold 12%. Adult Caucasians living in Nashville, Tennessee made up all of the donors. Material for sequencing was PBMCs. The chain carries TRBV7-8 and TRBJ2-2; TRBD1 is a possible D gene (5 bases). The clonotype originates from a woman in her thirties or forties in good health. Some clones in this sample may be carry-over from other donors' samples. The CDR3 DNA is TGTGCCAGCAGCGAGCCCAGGGATAAGAACACCGGGGAGCTGTTTTTT. It encodes CASSEPRDKNTGELFF.